This is a list of T cell receptor beta chains from one sample in a study of OX40 agonist ivuxolimab in advanced cancers. Here immunoSEQ multiplex PCR was the method, and the copy in TCRdb shows in-frame clones only, minus some. The table lists roughly 43,000 clones, around 90% of them singletons, with 55% to 60% in the top ten. This material consisted of CD4+ or CD8+ T cells sorted from blood, taken in a trial of the OX40 agonist ivuxolimab. The receptors shown here come from an adult with an advanced solid tumor such as melanoma, head and neck, liver or kidney cancer. The CDR3 runs from the conserved cysteine through the conserved F or W. Each record gives: clone size, D gene, V gene, J gene, CDR3 DNA, CDR3 protein. D genes are given only for firm matches. Expanded clones get a size class; other rows say once, few or many, or leave the size out.

clone_size: -
d_call: -
v_call: TRBV7-7
j_call: TRBJ2-1
cdr3_nt: TGTGCTAGCAGCTTAGGACAGTCCAATGAGCAGTTCTTC
cdr3_aa: CASSLGQSNEQFF

clone_size: -
d_call: TRBD1
v_call: TRBV6-6
j_call: TRBJ2-7
cdr3_nt: TGTGCCAGCAGTCAACCCCCGGGACAGGAATACGAGCAGTACTTC
cdr3_aa: CASSQPPGQEYEQYF

clone_size: -
d_call: -
v_call: TRBV28
j_call: TRBJ2-3
cdr3_nt: TGTGCCAGCAGTTTAACTCCTGAAGATACGCAGTATTTT
cdr3_aa: CASSLTPEDTQYF

clone_size: -
d_call: -
v_call: TRBV7-2
j_call: TRBJ2-6
cdr3_nt: TGTGCCAGCACCTCCCGCTGGGCTGGGGCCAACGTCCTGACTTTC
cdr3_aa: CASTSRWAGANVLTF

clone_size: -
d_call: -
v_call: TRBV30
j_call: TRBJ1-1
cdr3_nt: TGTGCCTGGAGCAGGACCGGAACGAACACTGAAGCTTTCTTT
cdr3_aa: CAWSRTGTNTEAFF

clone_size: few
d_call: -
v_call: TRBV19
j_call: TRBJ2-6
cdr3_nt: TGTGCCAACCCCAACGTTTGGACTGAGGTCTCGCACTCCTCTGGGGCCAACGTCCTGACTTTC
cdr3_aa: CANPNVWTEVSHSSGANVLTF

clone_size: -
d_call: -
v_call: TRBV28
j_call: TRBJ1-2
cdr3_nt: TGTGCCAGCAGTTTTGCCAGTCGGACTTCTAAAGGCTACACCTTC
cdr3_aa: CASSFASRTSKGYTF

clone_size: -
d_call: -
v_call: TRBV28
j_call: TRBJ2-1
cdr3_nt: TGTGCCAGCAGTCGGTACAATGAGCAGTTCTTC
cdr3_aa: CASSRYNEQFF

clone_size: once
d_call: -
v_call: TRBV28
j_call: TRBJ2-5
cdr3_nt: TGTGCCAGCAGCCCTACCGGGACTCTACAAGAGACCCAGTACTTC
cdr3_aa: CASSPTGTLQETQYF

clone_size: -
d_call: TRBD1
v_call: TRBV6-5
j_call: TRBJ2-7
cdr3_nt: TGTGCCAGCAGTTCCGGGACAGGGGCGGCTTCCTACGAGCAGTACTTC
cdr3_aa: CASSSGTGAASYEQYF